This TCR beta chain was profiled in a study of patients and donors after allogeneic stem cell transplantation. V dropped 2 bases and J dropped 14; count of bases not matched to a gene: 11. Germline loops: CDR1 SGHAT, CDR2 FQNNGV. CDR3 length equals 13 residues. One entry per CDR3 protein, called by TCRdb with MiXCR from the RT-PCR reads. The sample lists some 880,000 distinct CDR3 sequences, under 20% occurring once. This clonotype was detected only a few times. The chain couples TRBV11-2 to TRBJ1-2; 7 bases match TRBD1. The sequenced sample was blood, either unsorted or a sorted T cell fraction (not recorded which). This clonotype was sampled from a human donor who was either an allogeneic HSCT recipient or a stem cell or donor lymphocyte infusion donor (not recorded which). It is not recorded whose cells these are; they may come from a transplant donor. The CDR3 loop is CASSLNHRGDNTF. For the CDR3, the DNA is TGTGCCAGCAGCTTAAATCACAGGGGAGATAATACCTTC.